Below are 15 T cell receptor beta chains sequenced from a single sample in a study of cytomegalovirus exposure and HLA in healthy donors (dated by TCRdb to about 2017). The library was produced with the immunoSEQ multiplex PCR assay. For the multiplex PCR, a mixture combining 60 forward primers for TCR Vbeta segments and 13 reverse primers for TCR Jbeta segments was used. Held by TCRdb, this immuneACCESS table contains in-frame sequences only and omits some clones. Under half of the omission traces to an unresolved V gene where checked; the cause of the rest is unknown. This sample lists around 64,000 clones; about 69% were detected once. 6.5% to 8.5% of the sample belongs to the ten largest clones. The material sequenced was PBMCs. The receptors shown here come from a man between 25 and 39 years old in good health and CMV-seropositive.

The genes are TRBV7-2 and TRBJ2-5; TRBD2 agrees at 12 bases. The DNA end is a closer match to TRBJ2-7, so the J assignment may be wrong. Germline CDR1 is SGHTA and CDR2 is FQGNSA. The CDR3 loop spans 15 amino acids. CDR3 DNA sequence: TGTGCCAGCAGCTCCCTAGCGGGGGGGGAGGGCGAGCAGTACTTC. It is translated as CASSSLAGGEGEQYF.

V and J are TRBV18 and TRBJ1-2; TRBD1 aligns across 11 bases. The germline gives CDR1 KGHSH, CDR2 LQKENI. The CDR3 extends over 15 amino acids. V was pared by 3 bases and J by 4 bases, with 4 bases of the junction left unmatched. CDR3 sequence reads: CASSPGTGGSYGYTF. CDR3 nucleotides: TGTGCCAGCTCACCTGGGACAGGGGGGAGCTATGGCTACACCTTC.

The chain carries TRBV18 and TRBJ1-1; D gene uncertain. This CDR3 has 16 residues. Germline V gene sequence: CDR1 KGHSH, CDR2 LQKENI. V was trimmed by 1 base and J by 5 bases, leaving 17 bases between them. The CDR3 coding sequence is TGTGCCAGCTCACCACTTGTTCTAGCTTCGGGGACTGAAGCTTTCTTT. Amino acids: CASSPLVLASGTEAFF.

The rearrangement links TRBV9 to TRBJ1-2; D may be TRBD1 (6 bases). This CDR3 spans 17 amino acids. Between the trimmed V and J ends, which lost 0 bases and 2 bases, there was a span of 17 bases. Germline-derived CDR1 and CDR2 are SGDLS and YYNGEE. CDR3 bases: TGTGCCAGCAGCGTAGCCAGCCCCGGGGGGGCGAACTATGGCTACACCTTC. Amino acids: CASSVASPGGANYGYTF.

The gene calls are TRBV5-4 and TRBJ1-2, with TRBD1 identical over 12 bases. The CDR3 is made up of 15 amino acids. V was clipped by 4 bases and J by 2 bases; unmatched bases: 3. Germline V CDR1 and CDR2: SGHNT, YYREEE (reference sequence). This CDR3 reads CASSKGQGANYGYTF. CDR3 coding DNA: TGTGCCAGCAGCAAGGGACAGGGGGCGAACTATGGCTACACCTTC.

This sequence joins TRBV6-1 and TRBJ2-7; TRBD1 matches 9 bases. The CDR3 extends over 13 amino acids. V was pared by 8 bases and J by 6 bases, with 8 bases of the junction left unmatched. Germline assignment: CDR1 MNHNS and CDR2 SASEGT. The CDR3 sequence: CASSGQGSGEQYF. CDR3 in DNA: TGTGCCAGCTCGGGACAGGGATCCGGCGAGCAGTACTTC.

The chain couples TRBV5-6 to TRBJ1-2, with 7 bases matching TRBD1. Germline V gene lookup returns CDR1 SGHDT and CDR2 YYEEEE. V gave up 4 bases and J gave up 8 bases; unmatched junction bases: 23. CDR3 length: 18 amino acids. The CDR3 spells CASSPGQSPSRTVWGYTF. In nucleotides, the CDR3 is TGTGCCAGCAGCCCGGGACAGTCTCCCAGTCGCACAGTTTGGGGCTACACCTTC.

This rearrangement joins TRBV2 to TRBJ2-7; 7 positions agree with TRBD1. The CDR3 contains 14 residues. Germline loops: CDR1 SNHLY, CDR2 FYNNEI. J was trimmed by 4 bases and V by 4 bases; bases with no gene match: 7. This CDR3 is CASSVRTGDYEQYF. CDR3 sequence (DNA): TGTGCCAGCAGTGTAAGGACAGGCGATTACGAGCAGTACTTC.

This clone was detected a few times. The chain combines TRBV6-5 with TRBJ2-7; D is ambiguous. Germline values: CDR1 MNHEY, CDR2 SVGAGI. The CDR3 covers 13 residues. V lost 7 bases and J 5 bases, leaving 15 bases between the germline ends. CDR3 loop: CASKQLQSDEQYF. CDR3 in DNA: TGTGCCAGCAAACAGCTTCAGTCCGACGAGCAGTACTTC.

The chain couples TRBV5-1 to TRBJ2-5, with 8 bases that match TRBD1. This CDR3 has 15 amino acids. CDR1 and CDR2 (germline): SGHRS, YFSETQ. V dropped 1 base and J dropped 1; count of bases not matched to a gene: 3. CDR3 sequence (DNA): TGCGCCAGCAGCTTGTTCGGGACAGGCCAAGAGACCCAGTACTTC. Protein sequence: CASSLFGTGQETQYF.

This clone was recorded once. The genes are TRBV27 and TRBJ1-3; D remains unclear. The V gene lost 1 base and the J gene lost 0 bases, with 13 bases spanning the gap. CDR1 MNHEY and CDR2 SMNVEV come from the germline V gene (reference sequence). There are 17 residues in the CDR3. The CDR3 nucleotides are TGTGCCAGCAGTTTATTTGGCGGCCAGAGCTCTGGAAACACCATATATTTT. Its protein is CASSLFGGQSSGNTIYF.

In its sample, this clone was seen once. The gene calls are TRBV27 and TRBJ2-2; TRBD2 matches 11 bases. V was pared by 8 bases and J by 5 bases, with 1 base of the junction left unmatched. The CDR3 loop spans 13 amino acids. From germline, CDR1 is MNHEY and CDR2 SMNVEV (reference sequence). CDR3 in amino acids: CASSSGGTGELFF. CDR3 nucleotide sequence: TGTGCCAGCTCTAGCGGGGGGACCGGGGAGCTGTTTTTT.

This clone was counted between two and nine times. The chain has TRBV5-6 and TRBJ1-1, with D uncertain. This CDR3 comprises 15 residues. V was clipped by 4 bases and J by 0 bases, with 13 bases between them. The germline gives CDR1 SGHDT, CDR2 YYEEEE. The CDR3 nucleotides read TGTGCCAGCAGCAGCCGGGTCCCTTTGAACACTGAAGCTTTCTTT. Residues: CASSSRVPLNTEAFF.

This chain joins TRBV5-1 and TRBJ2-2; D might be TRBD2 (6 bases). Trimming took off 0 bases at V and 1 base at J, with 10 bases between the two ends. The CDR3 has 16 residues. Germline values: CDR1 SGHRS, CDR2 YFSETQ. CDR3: CASSLAGRGNTGELFF. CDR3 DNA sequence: TGCGCCAGCAGCTTGGCCGGGCGGGGGAACACCGGGGAGCTGTTTTTT.

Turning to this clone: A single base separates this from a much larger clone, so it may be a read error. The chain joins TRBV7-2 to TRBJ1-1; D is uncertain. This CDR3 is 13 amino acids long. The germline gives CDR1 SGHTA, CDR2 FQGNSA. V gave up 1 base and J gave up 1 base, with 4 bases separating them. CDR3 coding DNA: TGTGCCAGCAGCTTAGGTCAGAACACTGAAGCTTTCTTT. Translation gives CASSLGQNTEAFF.